A selection of T cell receptor beta chains follows, all from one sample in a study of cytomegalovirus exposure and HLA in healthy donors. The method was immunoSEQ multiplex PCR; TCRdb's version includes in-frame clones alone and lacks a portion of them. Seen here are approximately 120,000 clones, roughly four fifths observed once, and the top ten hold approximately 2%. Sample: PBMCs. These receptors all stem from a man aged 50-60 years in good health and CMV-seronegative. Each CDR3 is given with its conserved first and last residue. D genes are given only for firm matches. Not every row has a clone size; where given, it reads once, few, many or a size class.

J,D,size,V,CDR3,DNA
TRBJ1-2,TRBD1,NA,TRBV5-1,CASSSSPGTVYGYTF,TGCGCCAGCAGCTCAAGTCCCGGGACAGTTTATGGCTACACCTTC
TRBJ1-6,NA,NA,TRBV5-1,CASSLDRVGSPLHF,TGCGCCAGCAGCTTGGACAGGGTGGGTTCACCCCTCCACTTT
TRBJ2-1,TRBD2,NA,TRBV6-4,CASSDWEAGEQFF,TGTGCCAGCAGTGACTGGGAAGCGGGGGAACAGTTCTTC
TRBJ1-4,NA,NA,TRBV5-6,CASSLSPDMNEKLFF,TGTGCCAGCAGCTTGAGTCCAGATATGAATGAAAAACTGTTTTTT
TRBJ2-3,TRBD1,NA,TRBV5-1,CASSLGYRGSTDTQYF,TGCGCCAGCAGCTTGGGATACAGGGGGAGCACAGATACGCAGTATTTT
TRBJ1-2,NA,NA,TRBV4-3,CASSQRKEGLYTF,TGCGCCAGCAGCCAACGAAAGGAGGGACTCTACACCTTC
TRBJ2-7,TRBD1,NA,TRBV5-6,CASSFRDRGPYEQYF,TGTGCCAGCAGCTTCCGGGACAGGGGCCCCTACGAGCAGTACTTC
TRBJ1-1,NA,few,TRBV14,CASSPGGRMNTEAFF,TGTGCCAGCAGCCCTGGGGGCAGGATGAACACTGAAGCTTTCTTT
TRBJ2-5,TRBD2,NA,TRBV5-1,CASSPGLAGEAYQETQYF,TGCGCCAGCAGCCCTGGACTAGCGGGGGAGGCGTACCAAGAGACCCAGTACTTC
TRBJ1-3,NA,NA,TRBV4-2,CASSQEGGLSGNTIYF,TGTGCCAGCAGCCAAGAAGGCGGACTCTCTGGAAACACCATATATTTT
TRBJ1-2,NA,NA,TRBV5-1,CASALERYGYTF,TGCGCCAGCGCCCTAGAACGCTATGGCTACACCTTC
TRBJ2-7,TRBD2,few,TRBV9,CASSVSPLAGSSYEQYF,TGTGCCAGCAGCGTTAGCCCCCTAGCGGGGAGCTCCTACGAGCAGTACTTC
TRBJ2-3,NA,NA,TRBV6-4,CASRIGLDTDTQYF,TGTGCCAGCAGAATAGGACTGGACACAGATACGCAGTATTTT
TRBJ1-2,NA,few,TRBV2,CASSEVGTVGGYTF,TGTGCCAGCAGTGAGGTTGGGACTGTGGGTGGCTACACCTTC
TRBJ2-2,TRBD2,few,TRBV4-3,CASSLGLAGDATGELFF,TGCGCCAGCAGCCTTGGACTAGCGGGGGATGCCACCGGGGAGCTGTTTTTT
TRBJ1-1,NA,NA,TRBV6-5,CASSSGGWGNTEAFF,TGTGCCAGCAGTTCCGGAGGGTGGGGTAACACTGAAGCTTTCTTT
TRBJ2-2,NA,NA,TRBV4-3,CASSQGLPRISNTGELFF,TGCGCCAGCAGCCAAGGTCTCCCGAGGATCTCGAACACCGGGGAGCTGTTTTTT
TRBJ1-1,NA,NA,TRBV10-3,CASRTANTEAFF,TGTGCCAGTAGGACAGCGAACACTGAAGCTTTCTTT
TRBJ2-2,NA,NA,TRBV7-7,CASSLSGTGELFF,TGTGCCAGCAGCTTATCAGGGACCGGGGAGCTGTTTTTT
TRBJ2-1,NA,few,TRBV11-2,CASSLDPSNEQFF,TGTGCCAGCAGCTTAGATCCCTCCAATGAGCAGTTCTTC
TRBJ1-2,NA,few,TRBV10-3,CAISESELSYTF,TGTGCCATCAGTGAGTCGGAGCTCAGCTACACCTTC
TRBJ2-7,NA,NA,TRBV5-1,CASSFGGEYEQYF,TGCGCCAGCAGCTTTGGGGGCGAATACGAGCAGTACTTC
TRBJ1-4,TRBD1,NA,TRBV9,CASSGATGPNEKLFF,TGTGCCAGCAGTGGCGCGACAGGGCCTAATGAAAAACTGTTTTTT
TRBJ2-3,TRBD1,NA,TRBV2,CASMAGGRTDTQYF,TGTGCCAGCATGGCAGGGGGTAGAACAGATACGCAGTATTTT
TRBJ1-2,TRBD1,NA,TRBV30,CAWIRMGQGASYTF,TGTGCCTGGATCCGGATGGGACAGGGGGCGAGCTACACCTTC
TRBJ1-3,NA,NA,TRBV6-1,CASRSGQLSGNTIYF,TGTGCCAGCAGATCTGGACAGCTCTCTGGAAACACCATATATTTT
TRBJ2-4,TRBD1,NA,TRBV2,CATRDRVNIQYF,TGTGCCACCCGGGACAGGGTAAACATTCAGTACTTC
TRBJ1-2,NA,NA,TRBV18,CASSPGPGNSYGYTF,TGTGCCAGCTCCCCTGGGCCAGGGAATTCCTATGGCTACACCTTC
TRBJ2-1,TRBD2,once,TRBV7-2,CASSLPSGGNNEQFF,TGTGCCAGCAGCTTGCCTAGCGGGGGGAATAATGAGCAGTTCTTC
TRBJ1-1,TRBD1,NA,TRBV11-2,CASSLVQGVDTEAFF,TGTGCCAGCAGCTTAGTTCAGGGGGTGGACACTGAAGCTTTCTTT
TRBJ2-5,TRBD1,few,TRBV5-1,CASSLVGQRVRETQYF,TGCGCCAGCAGCTTGGTGGGACAGAGAGTCAGGGAGACCCAGTACTTC
TRBJ2-1,TRBD2,NA,TRBV18,CASSPPGLAAYNEQFF,TGTGCCAGCTCACCACCGGGACTAGCGGCGTACAATGAGCAGTTCTTC
TRBJ1-5,NA,NA,TRBV9,CASSPAGGEVYSNQPQHF,TGTGCCAGCAGCCCTGCGGGAGGGGAAGTATATAGCAATCAGCCCCAGCATTTT
TRBJ2-3,NA,few,TRBV5-1,CASSLGTVGGDTQYF,TGCGCCAGCAGCTTGGGAACGGTCGGGGGAGATACGCAGTATTTT
TRBJ2-3,NA,NA,TRBV2,CASRGGRGDTQYF,TGTGCCAGCAGGGGGGGGCGGGGAGATACGCAGTATTTT
TRBJ1-1,NA,few,TRBV30,CAWNFNQGSAFF,TGTGCCTGGAATTTCAACCAGGGGTCAGCTTTCTTT
TRBJ2-5,TRBD1,NA,TRBV27,CATRGQSKTQYF,TGTGCCACCCGGGGACAGTCCAAGACCCAGTACTTC
TRBJ2-2,TRBD2,NA,TRBV25-1,CASSEGGWELFF,TGTGCCAGCAGTGAGGGGGGGTGGGAGCTGTTTTTT